This T cell receptor beta chain originates from a study of cytotoxic CD8 clonotypes in ibrutinib-treated CLL. Study at large: Treatment had run for a median roughly eleven months, range 6 to 36, when response samples were taken. The sample average was about 270,000 productive templates and fewer than 95,000 productive rearrangements.

Here immunoSEQ multiplex PCR was the method, and the copy in TCRdb shows in-frame clones only, minus some. The sample lists 200,000 to 250,000 clones; approximately 75% were seen once. Study findings and constraints: Clonality at baseline surpassed age-matched healthy donors and tracked circulating CD8+ T-cell counts.

Comments on this clone: Antigen: not known. At one end the junction does not follow the germline gene, possibly because of a read error.

Cryopreserved PBMCs yielded approximately 2 micrograms of genomic DNA for TCR beta libraries. Germline-derived CDR1 and CDR2 are SNHLY and FYNNEI. The CDR3 length is 10 residues. V usage is TRBV2 and J usage is TRBJ1-2; the D is unclear. The sample consisted of PBMCs, taken after 12 months of ibrutinib treatment. This clonotype was sampled from a human donor with chronic lymphocytic leukemia. The CDR3 DNA reads TGTGCCAGCAGTCCCCAGTTAAGTATCTTC. Translating it yields CASSPQLSIF.